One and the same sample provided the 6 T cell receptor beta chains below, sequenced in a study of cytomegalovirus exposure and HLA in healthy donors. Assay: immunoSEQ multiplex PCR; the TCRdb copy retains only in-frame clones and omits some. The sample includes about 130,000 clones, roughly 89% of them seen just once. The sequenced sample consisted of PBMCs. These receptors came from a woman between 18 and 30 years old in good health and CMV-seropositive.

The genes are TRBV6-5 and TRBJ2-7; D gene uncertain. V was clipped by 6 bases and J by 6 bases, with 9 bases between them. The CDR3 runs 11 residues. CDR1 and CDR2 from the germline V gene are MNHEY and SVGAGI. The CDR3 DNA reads TGTGCCAGCAGCCGATCGAGCGAGCAGTACTTC. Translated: CASSRSSEQYF.

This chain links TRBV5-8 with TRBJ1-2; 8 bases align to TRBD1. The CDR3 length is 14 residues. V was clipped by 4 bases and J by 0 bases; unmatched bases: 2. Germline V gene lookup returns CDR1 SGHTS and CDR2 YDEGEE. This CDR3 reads CASSGQGANYGYTF. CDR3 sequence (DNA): TGTGCCAGCAGCGGACAGGGAGCTAACTATGGCTACACCTTC.

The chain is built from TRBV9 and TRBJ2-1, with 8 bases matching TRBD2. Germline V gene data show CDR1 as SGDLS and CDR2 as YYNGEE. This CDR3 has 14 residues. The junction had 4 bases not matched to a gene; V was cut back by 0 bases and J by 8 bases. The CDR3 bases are TGTGCCAGCAGCGTAGGGACTAGCTCAGATGAGCAGTTCTTC. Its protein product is CASSVGTSSDEQFF.

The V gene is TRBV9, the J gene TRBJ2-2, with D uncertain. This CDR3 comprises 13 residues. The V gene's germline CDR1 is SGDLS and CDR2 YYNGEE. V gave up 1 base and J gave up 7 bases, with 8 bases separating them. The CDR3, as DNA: TGTGCCAGCAGCGTATGGCCAATCGGGGAGCTGTTTTTT. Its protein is CASSVWPIGELFF.

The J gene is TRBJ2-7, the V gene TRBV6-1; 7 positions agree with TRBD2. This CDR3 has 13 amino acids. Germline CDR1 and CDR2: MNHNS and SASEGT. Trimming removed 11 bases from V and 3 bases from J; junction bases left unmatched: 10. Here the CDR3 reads CAAAGEPHYEQYF. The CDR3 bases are TGTGCCGCCGCGGGGGAACCCCACTACGAGCAGTACTTC.

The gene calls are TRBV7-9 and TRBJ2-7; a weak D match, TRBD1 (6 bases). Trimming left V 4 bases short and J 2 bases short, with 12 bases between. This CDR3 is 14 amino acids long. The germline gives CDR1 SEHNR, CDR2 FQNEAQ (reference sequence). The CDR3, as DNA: TGTGCCAGCAGCTCGGTGACAGGCACCTACGAGCAGTACTTC. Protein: CASSSVTGTYEQYF.